In this sample, the clone carrying this T cell receptor (beta chain) turned up a few times. For the second PCR, which ran for roughly 6 to 11 cycles, a sample-barcoded 5' primer and a J-beta primer mix were used. TCRdb reanalysed the 5' RACE reads using MiXCR and keeps one entry per CDR3 protein. This table holds approximately 810,000 distinct CDR3 sequences, 29% found once. The sample comes from a study of blood T cells in healthy people across ages. The CDR3 length is 12 residues. V dropped 1 base and J dropped 4 bases, with 4 bases sitting between them. Germline V CDR1 and CDR2: MNHNS, SASEGT. Sequenced input: blood. V and J are TRBV6-1 and TRBJ2-5, with D unclear. This receptor was taken from an elderly woman in good health. The CDR3 bases are TGTGCCAGCAGTGAAGTTCGAGAGACCCAGTACTTC. It codes for CASSEVRETQYF.